Presented here are 16 T cell receptor beta chains from one specimen sequenced in a study of cytomegalovirus exposure and HLA in healthy donors. Primers for the PCR totalled 60 Vbeta and 13 Jbeta. The protocol was immunoSEQ multiplex PCR, while the TCRdb copy is restricted to in-frame clones and leaves out a portion. This sample has 99,000 or so clones, with more than 9.5% found just once. The sequenced material came from PBMCs. The receptors come from a man aged 35 to 55 in good health and CMV-seropositive.

Note on this clone: One end of the junction fails to match germline, which may point to a read error. The sample carries other DNA sequences with the same CDR3. The chain employs TRBV5-4 and TRBJ1-2, with a tentative D call TRBD1 (5 bases). The V gene's germline CDR1 is SGHNT and CDR2 YYREEE (reference sequence). The CDR3 length is 13 residues. CDR3 sequence: CASSSQDSYGYTF. The CDR3 nucleotides read TGTGCCAGCAGCTCACAGGATTCTTATGGCTATACCTTC.

This clone came up many times. This chain uses TRBV6-1 with TRBJ2-1, with 7 nucleotides matching TRBD2. Losses at the gene ends were 1 base for V and 0 bases for J; bases not matched to a gene: 3. This CDR3 is built from 16 residues. Germline V CDR1 and CDR2: MNHNS, SASEGT. CDR3 region: CASSEDVAGSYNEQFF. CDR3 DNA sequence: TGTGCCAGCAGTGAAGACGTAGCGGGCTCCTACAATGAGCAGTTCTTC.

This clone was seen more than once but under ten times. The chain uses TRBV9 and TRBJ2-3; weak D call: TRBD2 (5 bases). This CDR3 contains 15 residues. Germline assignment: CDR1 SGDLS and CDR2 YYNGEE. V lost 0 bases and J lost 0, with 8 bases in between. The CDR3 spells CASSVGGVSTDTQYF. The CDR3 DNA sequence: TGTGCCAGCAGCGTAGGGGGAGTCAGCACAGATACGCAGTATTTT.

This clone was seen once. This chain links TRBV21-1 with TRBJ1-1. TRBV21-1 is a pseudogene segment. CDR3 length equals 14 residues. CDR3 nucleotides: TGTGCCAGCAGCAAAACGGGGGGTAGGTCTGAAGCTTTCTTT. It specifies CASSKTGGRSEAFF.

The chain links TRBV7-9 to TRBJ2-1; tentatively, D is TRBD2 (6 bases). The CDR3 contains 15 residues. Germline V CDR1 and CDR2: SEHNR, FQNEAQ (reference sequence). V gave up 5 bases and J gave up 5 bases, with 16 bases separating them. Here the CDR3 reads CASSPGVAANNEQFF. CDR3 DNA sequence: TGTGCCAGCAGCCCCGGGGTAGCGGCTAACAATGAGCAGTTCTTC.

This clone turned up a few times. The chain employs TRBV5-1 and TRBJ2-5; the match to TRBD2 covers 8 bases. Losses at the gene ends were 4 bases for V and 3 bases for J; bases not matched to a gene: 5. CDR1 and CDR2 from the germline V gene are SGHRS and YFSETQ. The CDR3 runs 14 residues. The CDR3 sequence: CASSLGRAEETQYF. Here the CDR3 DNA reads TGCGCCAGCAGCCTCGGGAGGGCAGAAGAGACCCAGTACTTC.

The rearrangement links TRBV9 to TRBJ1-4; a possible D gene is TRBD1 (6 bases). In germline, CDR1 is SGDLS, CDR2 YYNGEE. The CDR3 extends over 14 amino acids. V lost 2 bases to trimming and J lost 2 bases, with 7 bases between them. CDR3 in DNA: TGTGCCAGCAGCGTCGGACAGACTAATGAAAAACTGTTTTTT. Translated, it gives CASSVGQTNEKLFF.

This chain joins TRBV7-9 and TRBJ2-3, with D uncertain. The V end was cut by 1 base, the J end by 2 bases, with 10 bases between. Germline V lookup: CDR1 SEHNR, CDR2 FQNEAQ (reference sequence). The CDR3 has 15 residues. CDR3 sequence reads: CASSLVPQITDTQYF. The CDR3 bases are TGTGCCAGCAGCTTAGTTCCCCAAATCACAGATACGCAGTATTTT.

This chain joins TRBV7-6 and TRBJ2-1; TRBD2 aligns across 9 bases. Looked up from germline, CDR1 is SGHVS and CDR2 is FNYEAQ. V dropped 7 bases and J dropped 3; count of bases not matched to a gene: 7. The CDR3 is made up of 15 amino acids. The CDR3 loop reads CASTPRLAVYNEQFF. CDR3 nucleotides: TGTGCCAGCACTCCTAGACTAGCGGTCTACAATGAGCAGTTCTTC.

The genes are TRBV28 and TRBJ2-1; D gene unclear. This CDR3 comprises 15 residues. V lost 6 bases and J 8 bases, leaving 20 bases between the germline ends. Germline V gene lookup returns CDR1 MDHEN and CDR2 SYDVKM. In DNA form, the CDR3 reads TGTGCCAGCAGAGCGAAGGATCCGTCCGGCGATGAGCAGTTCTTC. This translates into CASRAKDPSGDEQFF.

This clone occurred a few times. This chain joins TRBV10-1 and TRBJ2-2; TRBD1 agrees at 8 bases. This CDR3 has 17 amino acids. Germline values: CDR1 WNHNN, CDR2 SYGVQD (reference sequence). After removal of 4 bases from V and 4 bases from J, the junction contained 11 bases not matched to a gene. The CDR3 DNA reads TGCGCCAGCAGTGCATACAGGGGGGCCGGTGGCACCGGGGAGCTGTTTTTT. It yields the protein CASSAYRGAGGTGELFF.

This clone occurred a few times. The chain recombines TRBV28 with TRBJ2-7; the match to TRBD2 covers 7 bases. Per the germline V gene, CDR1 is MDHEN and CDR2 is SYDVKM. The CDR3 runs 17 residues. After removal of 5 bases from V and 6 bases from J, the junction contained 19 bases not matched to a gene. The CDR3 spells CASSGGLAGELGVEQYF. In DNA, the CDR3 is TGTGCCAGCAGTGGAGGGCTGGCGGGAGAATTAGGCGTCGAGCAGTACTTC.

The V call is TRBV19, the J call TRBJ2-1; a weak D match, TRBD2 (6 bases). The CDR3 loop spans 15 amino acids. Germline V CDR1 and CDR2: LNHDA, SQIVND (reference sequence). The CDR3 DNA sequence: TGTGCTTCGTCCTTTCGGGACTCGGCTTCAAATGAGCAGTTCTTC. Protein sequence: CASSFRDSASNEQFF. Looking up the rest from reference TRBV19 and TRBJ2-1 gives the full variable domain: DGGITQSPKYLFRKEGQNVTLSCEQNLNHDAMYWYRQDPGQGLRLIYYSQIVNDFQKGDIAEGYSVSREKKESFPLTVTSAQKNPTAFYLCASSFRDSASNEQFFGPGTRLTVL.

This clone was counted only a few times. The gene calls are TRBV6-4 and TRBJ1-1, with a weak D call TRBD1 (5 bases). Trimming cost V 5 bases and J 8 bases, with 18 bases left between them. The CDR3 covers 14 residues. Germline V CDR1 and CDR2: MRHNA, SNTAGT. The CDR3 sequence is CASSYTRDSGEAFF. For the CDR3, the DNA is TGTGCCAGCAGTTACACTAGGGACTCTGGGGAAGCTTTCTTT.

The chain couples TRBV29-1 to TRBJ2-1; possibly TRBD2 for D (6 bases). The germline CDR1 and CDR2 sequences are SQVTM and ANQGSEA. There are 13 residues in the CDR3. V was pared by 5 bases and J by 9 bases, with 17 bases between. CDR3 nucleotide sequence: TGCAGCGTTTCCAGTACGGGAGTTGGTGAGCAGTTCTTC. It encodes CSVSSTGVGEQFF.

This clone was observed a few times. The rearrangement uses TRBV5-4 and TRBJ2-5; the match to TRBD1 covers 7 bases. CDR1 and CDR2 from the germline V gene are SGHNT and YYREEE (reference sequence). This CDR3 has 15 residues. V dropped 5 bases and J dropped 4; count of bases not matched to a gene: 11. CDR3 bases: TGTGCCAGCAGGTACGGGACAGACCTAGGAGAGACCCAGTACTTC. This gives the protein CASRYGTDLGETQYF.